This T cell receptor (beta chain) derives from a study of T cell changes during pregnancy in multiple sclerosis. Per germline, CDR1 MDHEN and CDR2 SYDVKM. Trimming removed 8 bases from V and 4 bases from J; junction bases left unmatched: 9. The CDR3 has 15 amino acids. Some clones are missing from TCRdb's copy, which holds only in-frame ones; the method was immunoSEQ multiplex PCR. The table lists about 35,000 clones, 85% to 95% of them singletons, with 0.43% in the top ten. The source material was CD4+ T cells from peripheral blood mononuclear cells, sampled in the third trimester of pregnancy. The sequence derives from a female donor in good health, enrolled as a control in a pregnancy study. The chain has TRBV28 and TRBJ1-2; 11 nucleotides agree with TRBD1. The CDR3, as DNA: TGTGCCAGCGGAGGACAGGGGGCTACAAGCTATGGCTACACCTTC. The encoded protein is CASGGQGATSYGYTF.